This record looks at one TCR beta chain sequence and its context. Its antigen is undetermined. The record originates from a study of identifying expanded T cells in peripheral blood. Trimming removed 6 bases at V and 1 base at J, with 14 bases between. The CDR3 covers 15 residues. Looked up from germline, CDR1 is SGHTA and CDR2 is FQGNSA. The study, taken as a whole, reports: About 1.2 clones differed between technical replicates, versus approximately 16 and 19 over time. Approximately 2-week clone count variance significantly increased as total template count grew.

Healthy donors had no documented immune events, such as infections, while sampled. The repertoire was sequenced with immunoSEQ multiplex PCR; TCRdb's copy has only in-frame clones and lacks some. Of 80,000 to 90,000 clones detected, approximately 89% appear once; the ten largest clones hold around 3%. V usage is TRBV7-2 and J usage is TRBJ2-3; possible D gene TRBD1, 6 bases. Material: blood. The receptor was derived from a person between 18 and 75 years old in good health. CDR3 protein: CASSKQQGGTDTQYF. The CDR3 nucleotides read TGTGCCAGCAGTAAACAACAGGGAGGCACAGATACGCAGTATTTT.